The sequence of this T cell receptor (beta chain) was determined in a study of blood T cell repertoires in COVID-19. At the level of the study: The study drew acute and convalescent COVID-19 samples from the United States, Italy and Spain. T cells, B-cell-depleted T cells, or PBMCs provided the cDNA or gDNA that served as material.

The CDR3 covers 14 residues. Looked up from germline, CDR1 is LNHNV and CDR2 is YYDKDF (reference sequence). V shed 8 bases and J 6 bases; nucleotides not matched to a gene: 8. Source study methods: How many nucleated cells were present was estimated from reference gene primer amplification. Generated by immunoSEQ multiplex PCR, the TCRdb table keeps only in-frame clones and is missing some. V, J and clone size are those of that table, while D and trimming were read from the DNA. The sample has 280,000 or so clones; approximately 88% are singletons. This clone showed up just once. The TCR comes from a woman aged 25 to 39 who had recovered from COVID-19. The specimen sequenced was peripheral blood. V and J are TRBV15 and TRBJ1-2; TRBD1 aligns across 11 bases. CDR3 DNA sequence: TGTGCCACCTTAAGGGACAGGGGGGGAAATGGCTACACCTTC. Translated, it gives CATLRDRGGNGYTF.